The sequence of this T cell receptor beta chain was determined in a study of regulatory T cells in long-lasting Graves disease. This clonotype has just a few counts. What it binds is not known. Time point reported: newly diagnosed GD, antithyroid drugs for less than 3 months. RNA from PBMCs was the source of the TCR library. The collection involved drawing approximately 9.9 milliliters of peripheral blood into EDTA tubes. Study-wide findings and caveats: Favoring TRBV28, TRBJ1-2 and TRBJ2-5 was a feature seen in persistent disease.

Unmatched junction bases numbered 10, after V lost 6 bases and J lost 5 bases. Germline CDR1 reads ENHRY; CDR2 reads SYGVKD. The CDR3 has 15 amino acids. Combining iRepertoire HTBI primers with Arm-PCR of CDR3 regions, the authors built TCR beta libraries. TCRdb recomputed calls from the multiplex PCR reads with MiXCR, one row per CDR3 protein. The data show 580,000 or so distinct CDR3 sequences, more than 15% seen once. A further study also used this sample, focusing on T cells in Graves' hyperthyroidism and ophthalmopathy. That publication notes: Hyperthyroidism had been newly diagnosed in patients aged 18 to 65, and its duration was under 2 months. Most thyroid clonotypes expanded above 0.001 appeared in blood too.

The source material was peripheral blood mononuclear cells (PBMCs), sampled at new diagnosis, from a patient treated with antithyroid drugs. This rearrangement joins TRBV10-3 to TRBJ2-5, with 9 bases aligning to TRBD1. The TCR originated in a young man with Graves disease. The DNA for the CDR3 is TGTGCCATCAGCGATAATACAGGGGGCAGGGAGACCCAGTACTTC. Protein sequence: CAISDNTGGRETQYF.